This TCR beta chain was recorded in a study of post-analysis software for immune sequencing data. Points from the study as a whole: Elevated frequency relative to controls characterized four or five TRBV segments in patients, TRBV5-6, TRBV5-1 and TRBV20-1 among them.

The sample holds a few counts of this clonotype. Its antigen is as yet unknown. Included in the TCR beta cDNA libraries were unique molecular identifiers. TCRdb re-analysed the PCR reads in MiXCR, keeping a single row per CDR3 protein. The top ten clones hold 6% of a sample with roughly 570,000 distinct CDR3 sequences, approximately 34% of them seen once. The germline V gene encodes CDR1 MNHNY and CDR2 SVGAGI (reference sequence). J lost 8 bases, V lost 6 bases, and 4 bases had no gene match. This CDR3 is built from 14 residues. The chain employs TRBV6-6 and TRBJ1-4; 12 bases are a match to TRBD1. The material sequenced was blood. The origin of this receptor is a girl aged 2-17 years with multiple sclerosis. CDR3 nucleotide sequence: TGTGCCAGCAGCCGGGACAGGGGGCAGGAAAAACTGTTTTTT. Residues: CASSRDRGQEKLFF.